Following are 29 T cell receptor beta chains from one sample sequenced in a study of T cell changes during pregnancy in multiple sclerosis. TCRdb's copy holds only in-frame clones and misses some; the assay was immunoSEQ multiplex PCR. The data contain approximately 83,000 clones, approximately 92% of them singletons. The sample in question was peripheral blood, obtained in the first trimester of pregnancy. Receptors were obtained from a female donor with multiple sclerosis, enrolled in a pregnancy study.

This sequence joins TRBV25-1 and TRBJ2-7, with D uncertain. Germline-derived CDR1 and CDR2 are MGHDK and SYGVNS. V lost 3 bases to trimming and J lost 3 bases, with 6 bases between them. The CDR3 has 12 residues. The CDR3 region has the DNA TGTGCCAGCAGTGAGGGCAGCTACGAGCAGTACTTC. It is translated as CASSEGSYEQYF.

The chain employs TRBV19 and TRBJ2-7; D unresolved. The germline CDR1 and CDR2 sequences are LNHDA and SQIVND (reference sequence). The germline V and J ends were trimmed by 3 bases and 2 bases, with 8 bases remaining between them. The CDR3 length is 13 residues. The CDR3 DNA sequence: TGTGCCAGTAGTATGGGCGTGACCTACGAGCAGTACTTC. Its translation is CASSMGVTYEQYF. Full variable domain (remainder filled in from reference TRBV19 and TRBJ2-7): DGGITQSPKYLFRKEGQNVTLSCEQNLNHDAMYWYRQDPGQGLRLIYYSQIVNDFQKGDIAEGYSVSREKKESFPLTVTSAQKNPTAFYLCASSMGVTYEQYFGPGTRLTVT.

The chain recombines TRBV12-5 with TRBJ2-1, with 12 bases matching TRBD2. CDR3 size: 17 residues. Unmatched junction bases numbered 5, after V lost 5 bases and J lost 0 bases. The V gene's germline CDR1 is LGHNT and CDR2 FRNRAP. In nucleotides, the CDR3 is TGTGCTAGTGGTCCGAGGACTAGCGGGATCTCCTACAATGAGCAGTTCTTC. Translation: CASGPRTSGISYNEQFF. The whole variable domain, remainder taken from reference TRBV12-5 and TRBJ2-1, is DARVTQTPRHKVTEMGQEVTMRCQPILGHNTVFWYRQTMMQGLELLAYFRNRAPLDDSGMPKDRFSAEMPDATLATLKIQPSEPRDSAVYFCASGPRTSGISYNEQFFGPGTRLTVL.

This chain uses TRBV27 with TRBJ2-2; 8 nucleotides agree with TRBD2. CDR1 is MNHEY, CDR2 SMNVEV, per germline (reference sequence). J gave up 6 bases and V 6 bases, and 6 bases lay outside the gene matches. The CDR3 contains 14 residues. DNA for the CDR3: TGTGCCAGCAGGCTATTAGCGGGGTCCGGGGAGCTGTTTTTT. Amino acids: CASRLLAGSGELFF.

J is TRBJ1-6 and V is TRBV4-1; 7 nucleotides line up with TRBD1. The V and J ends lost 1 base and 8 bases, in that order; junction bases with no gene match: 2. The CDR3 length is 14 residues. The germline gives CDR1 MGHRA, CDR2 YSYEKL. CDR3 DNA: TGCGCCAGCAGCCAAGTTCAGGGGGATTCACCCCTCCACTTT. It is translated as CASSQVQGDSPLHF.

The chain combines TRBV19 with TRBJ1-2; the D is unclear. The CDR3 sequence is 13 residues long. Germline V CDR1 and CDR2: LNHDA, SQIVND (reference sequence). V lost 6 bases to trimming and J lost 14 bases, with 22 bases between them. CDR3 bases: TGTGCCAGTAGCCCCGACGATAGCAGCCCCCGGACCTTC. Residues: CASSPDDSSPRTF. Drawing the rest from reference TRBV19 and TRBJ1-2, the complete variable domain is DGGITQSPKYLFRKEGQNVTLSCEQNLNHDAMYWYRQDPGQGLRLIYYSQIVNDFQKGDIAEGYSVSREKKESFPLTVTSAQKNPTAFYLCASSPDDSSPRTFGSGTRLTVV.

The table lists this clone with a few counts. V gene TRBV6-1 combines with J gene TRBJ1-1; 8 bases align to TRBD1. The CDR3 is 18 residues long. CDR1 and CDR2 (germline): MNHNS, SASEGT. V was pared by 1 base and J by 3 bases, with 13 bases of the junction left unmatched. This CDR3 reads CASSEENDRGQPYTEAFF. DNA for the CDR3: TGTGCCAGCAGTGAAGAGAACGACAGGGGACAACCGTACACTGAAGCTTTCTTT.

This clone was seen just once. V is TRBV15 and J is TRBJ2-5; maybe TRBD1 (7 bases). The V and J ends lost 5 bases and 1 base respectively, with 17 bases between them. Germline CDR1 reads LNHNV; CDR2 reads YYDKDF (reference sequence). This CDR3 region has 16 residues. CDR3 DNA: TGTGCCACCAGCCCGGGGGCAGGGGGTACCCAAGAGACCCAGTACTTC. Its protein is CATSPGAGGTQETQYF.

The chain couples TRBV30 to TRBJ2-7; 8 bases are a match to TRBD1. This CDR3 has 13 amino acids. Germline loops: CDR1 GTSNPN, CDR2 SVGIG (reference sequence). The V and J ends lost 0 bases and 5 bases, in that order; junction bases with no gene match: 3. As DNA, the CDR3 is TGTGCCTGGAGTGTAGAGGGACAGGACGAGCAGTACTTC. Its protein is CAWSVEGQDEQYF.

The gene calls are TRBV5-6 and TRBJ2-1, with 8 nucleotides matching TRBD2. The length of the CDR3 is 17 residues. V dropped 4 bases and J dropped 3; count of bases not matched to a gene: 12. Germline lookup yields CDR1 SGHDT and CDR2 YYEEEE. The CDR3 sequence is CASSPMDRGGGYNEQFF. CDR3 nucleotide sequence: TGTGCCAGCAGCCCCATGGATCGGGGGGGCGGCTACAATGAGCAGTTCTTC.

In this sample, this clone turned up once. The rearrangement joins TRBV5-1 to TRBJ2-7, with 9 bases lining up with TRBD1. J lost 3 bases, V lost 4 bases, and 8 bases had no gene match. In germline, CDR1 is SGHRS, CDR2 YFSETQ. CDR3 length: 15 residues. The CDR3 region has the DNA TGCGCCAGCAGCCCTGGGACAGGGCAAGACTACGAGCAGTACTTC. Translated, it gives CASSPGTGQDYEQYF.

As DNA, the CDR3 is TGTGCCAGCAGTCCACTGACTGGGGGGGGGCCCCTCGAGCAGTACTTC. This codes for CASSPLTGGGPLEQYF. V gene TRBV6-6 combines with J gene TRBJ2-7; perhaps TRBD2 as D (7 bases). Trimming cost V 5 bases and J 6 bases, with 23 bases left between them. This CDR3 has 16 amino acids. Per germline, CDR1 MNHNY and CDR2 SVGAGI (reference sequence).

The chain recombines TRBV12-5 with TRBJ2-5; no firm D call. Per germline, CDR1 LGHNT and CDR2 FRNRAP. Trimming took 2 bases from V and 3 from J, leaving 7 bases between them. The CDR3 covers 13 residues. CDR3 in amino acids: CASGLYYEETQYF. The CDR3 region has the DNA TGTGCTAGTGGTTTGTACTACGAAGAGACCCAGTACTTC.

The chain links TRBV11-2 to TRBJ1-1; 7 nucleotides match TRBD1. This CDR3 contains 15 residues. Trimming removed 4 bases from V and 4 bases from J; junction bases left unmatched: 9. Germline V lookup: CDR1 SGHAT, CDR2 FQNNGV. The DNA for the CDR3 is TGTGCCAGCAGCTGGACGTCAGGGGGAGGCACTGAAGCTTTCTTT. Translated: CASSWTSGGGTEAFF.

V is TRBV2 and J is TRBJ1-4; TRBD1 matches 9 bases. V was pared by 5 bases and J by 7 bases, with 17 bases of the junction left unmatched. Germline CDR1 is SNHLY and CDR2 is FYNNEI. The length of the CDR3 is 18 residues. The CDR3, as DNA: TGTGCCAGCAGTAAAATACAGGGGGCGCGAGGGGGAGGTGAAAAACTGTTTTTT. Encoded protein: CASSKIQGARGGGEKLFF.

The chain links TRBV29-1 to TRBJ2-1; D may be TRBD1 (5 bases). The V and J ends lost 3 bases and 5 bases respectively, with 11 bases between them. Germline lookup yields CDR1 SQVTM and CDR2 ANQGSEA. CDR3 length equals 13 residues. In DNA, the CDR3 is TGCAGCGTTGAGGTGACAGCCCACAATGAGCAGTTCTTC. Translating gives CSVEVTAHNEQFF.

The chain employs TRBV15 and TRBJ2-7; 9 bases are a match to TRBD1. Trimming removed 5 bases from V and 5 bases from J; junction bases left unmatched: 4. There are 13 residues in the CDR3. CDR1 and CDR2 (germline): LNHNV, YYDKDF (reference sequence). This CDR3 is CATSRDRDNEQYF. In DNA form, the CDR3 reads TGTGCCACCAGCCGGGACAGGGACAACGAGCAGTACTTC.

The genes are TRBV5-1 and TRBJ2-7; 9 bases align to TRBD1. This CDR3 is 18 amino acids long. J gave up 4 bases and V 4 bases, and 18 bases lay outside the gene matches. Germline V gives CDR1 SGHRS, CDR2 YFSETQ. As DNA, the CDR3 is TGCGCCAGCAGCCCCGGACAGGGGACGGGTGGGGTTCGGTACGAGCAGTACTTC. It yields the protein CASSPGQGTGGVRYEQYF.

This sequence joins TRBV7-9 and TRBJ2-3; TRBD2 agrees at 12 bases. The germline V gene encodes CDR1 SEHNR and CDR2 FQNEAQ (reference sequence). This CDR3 comprises 14 residues. Losses at the gene ends were 11 bases for V and 7 bases for J; bases not matched to a gene: 10. CDR3 loop: CACASGGARYTQYF. CDR3 in DNA: TGTGCCTGCGCTAGCGGGGGGGCCCGATATACGCAGTATTTT.

This chain connects TRBV11-2 to TRBJ1-4, with 7 nucleotides matching TRBD1. Germline trimming cut 5 bases from V and 0 bases from J; bases unmatched to any gene: 6. The germline CDR1 and CDR2 sequences are SGHAT and FQNNGV. The CDR3 runs to 16 residues. The CDR3 region has the DNA TGTGCCAGCAGCCGTATCGGGACAGCAACTAATGAAAAACTGTTTTTT. Its protein product is CASSRIGTATNEKLFF.

V usage is TRBV6-1 and J usage is TRBJ1-5; D gene uncertain. Germline lookup yields CDR1 MNHNS and CDR2 SASEGT. V shed 4 bases and J shed 0 bases, with 22 bases lying between them. The CDR3 extends over 19 amino acids. The CDR3 region is CASSGRTVPPQHSNQPQHF. DNA for the CDR3: TGTGCCAGCAGTGGGCGTACAGTGCCCCCACAGCATAGCAATCAGCCCCAGCATTTT.

In this sample, this clone turned up once. The chain carries TRBV6-5 and TRBJ1-3; D unresolved. The CDR3 has 12 amino acids. Per germline, CDR1 MNHEY and CDR2 SVGAGI. Trimming stripped 8 bases from V and 7 bases from J, with 12 bases between. Here the CDR3 DNA reads TGTGCCAGCGGGCTACCGGGGAACACCATATATTTT. Its protein product is CASGLPGNTIYF.

The chain employs TRBV6-6 and TRBJ2-7; 9 bases agree with TRBD2. The CDR3 sequence is 15 residues long. V lost 4 bases and J lost 4; bases outside the gene matches: 8. Looked up from germline, CDR1 is MNHNY and CDR2 is SVGAGI (reference sequence). The CDR3 DNA reads TGTGCCAGCAGTTCCGATCTAGCGGGATTATACGAGCAGTACTTC. Protein product: CASSSDLAGLYEQYF.

The V gene is TRBV7-2, the J gene TRBJ2-3; 10 bases fit TRBD1. Germline assignment: CDR1 SGHTA and CDR2 FQGNSA. J gave up 3 bases and V 5 bases, and 5 bases lay outside the gene matches. The CDR3 is 15 amino acids. DNA of the CDR3: TGTGCCAGCAGCCCACTGGGACAGGGGACAGATACGCAGTATTTT. It specifies CASSPLGQGTDTQYF. The entire variable domain, with the rest obtained from reference TRBV7-2 and TRBJ2-3, is as follows: GAGVSQSPSNKVTEKGKDVELRCDPISGHTALYWYRQSLGQGLEFLIYFQGNSAPDKSGLPSDRFSAERTGGSVSTLTIQRTQQEDSAVYLCASSPLGQGTDTQYFGPGTRLTVL.

The chain has TRBV6-5 and TRBJ1-2, with a possible D match to TRBD1 (5 bases). V was cut by 4 bases and J by 8 bases, with 23 bases left in between. This CDR3 comprises 16 residues. Germline V gene data show CDR1 as MNHEY and CDR2 as SVGAGI. The CDR3 is CASSLDIPTAFMGYTF. In DNA form, the CDR3 reads TGTGCCAGCAGTTTGGACATTCCAACCGCATTCATGGGCTACACCTTC.

V usage is TRBV11-3 and J usage is TRBJ2-1; 7 positions match TRBD1. The ends lost 3 bases at V and 6 bases at J; junction bases unmatched: 8. CDR1 and CDR2 (germline): SGHNT, YENEEA. This CDR3 region has 15 residues. This CDR3 is CASSFRDSKSNEQFF. In DNA form, the CDR3 reads TGTGCCAGCAGCTTCCGGGACAGTAAGTCCAATGAGCAGTTCTTC.

CDR3 coding DNA: TGTGCCAGCAGTGTGGGTAGCGGGGGGTACCAAGAGACCCAGTACTTC. It yields the protein CASSVGSGGYQETQYF. The genes are TRBV6-1 and TRBJ2-5; 10 bases agree with TRBD2. Germline CDR1 is MNHNS and CDR2 is SASEGT. The CDR3 has 16 residues. V lost 4 bases and J lost 0; bases outside the gene matches: 5.

The V call is TRBV7-9, the J call TRBJ1-3; TRBD1 agrees at 8 bases. Germline V gives CDR1 SEHNR, CDR2 FQNEAQ (reference sequence). The V gene end was trimmed by 6 bases and the J gene end by 0 bases; junction bases not matched to a gene: 10. The CDR3 covers 17 residues. CDR3 sequence (DNA): TGTGCCAGCAGTACTACAGGGGGTCCAACCTCTGGAAACACCATATATTTT. Amino acids: CASSTTGGPTSGNTIYF.

J is TRBJ1-2 and V is TRBV20-1; no clear D. Trimming removed 6 bases from V and 8 bases from J, with 10 bases in between. This CDR3 contains 10 residues. Germline CDR1 DFQATT, CDR2 SNEGSKA (reference sequence). Here the CDR3 reads CSARGGGYTF. CDR3 DNA: TGCAGTGCGCGGGGAGGAGGCTACACCTTC.